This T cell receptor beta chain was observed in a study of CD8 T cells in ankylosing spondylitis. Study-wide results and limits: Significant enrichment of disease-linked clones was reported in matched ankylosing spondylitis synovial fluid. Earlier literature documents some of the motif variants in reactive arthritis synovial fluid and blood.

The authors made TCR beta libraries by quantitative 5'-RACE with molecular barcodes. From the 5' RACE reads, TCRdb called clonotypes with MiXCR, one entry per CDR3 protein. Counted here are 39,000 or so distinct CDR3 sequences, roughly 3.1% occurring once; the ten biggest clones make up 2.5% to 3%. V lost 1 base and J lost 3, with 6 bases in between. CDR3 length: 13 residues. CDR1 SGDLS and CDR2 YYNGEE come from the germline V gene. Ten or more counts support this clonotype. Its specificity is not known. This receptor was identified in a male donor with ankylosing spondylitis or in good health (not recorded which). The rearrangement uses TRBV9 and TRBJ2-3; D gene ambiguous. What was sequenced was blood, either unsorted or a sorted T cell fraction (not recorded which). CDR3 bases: TGTGCCAGCAGCGTATATAATACAGATACGCAGTATTTT. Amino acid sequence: CASSVYNTDTQYF.